The 10 T cell receptor beta chains reported below all come from one sample, sequenced in a study of tumor and adjacent non-tumor tissue in lung cancer. No cell sorting was done before RNA was extracted from the tissue. The library came from three nested PCR rounds adapted from ARM-PCR protocols. In TCRdb, the multiplex PCR reads were re-called with MiXCR into one record per CDR3 protein. This table holds some 90,000 distinct CDR3 sequences, roughly 62% found once. Sequencing was done on a sample of lung tumor tissue. The receptors shown here come from a man between 65 and 85 years old with non-small cell lung cancer.

This clonotype was observed at least ten times. The V and J genes are TRBV4-1 and TRBJ1-2; a weak D match, TRBD1 (5 bases). There are 17 residues in the CDR3. V was cut by 0 bases and J by 7 bases, with 21 bases left in between. Germline-derived CDR1 and CDR2 are MGHRA and YSYEKL. The DNA of the CDR3 is TGCGCCAGCAGCCAAGAACGCCGGGGCCTATCCACAGGTGGCTACACCTTC. It translates to CASSQERRGLSTGGYTF.

Of note for this clonotype: Given the absence of the conserved phenylalanine or tryptophan at the CDR3 end, a read error is likely. No DNA is shown, since the ends of the CDR3 on it are uncertain; the CDR3 is the one TCRdb lists. The genes are TRBV6-2 or TRBV6-3 and TRBJ2-2; the D segment call TRBD2 is taken from the table without a DNA check. Looked up from germline, CDR1 is MNHEY and CDR2 is SVGEGT. The length of the CDR3 is 20 amino acids, counting both ends. CDR3 sequence: CASSYSSPRTSGGPGGELFL.

This clonotype has ten or more counts. The chain combines TRBV12-3 or TRBV12-4 with TRBJ1-6, with 10 bases fitting TRBD1. This CDR3 comprises 14 residues. The ends lost 7 bases at V and 7 bases at J; junction bases unmatched: 4. CDR3 sequence (DNA): TGTGCCAGCAACATGGGACAGGGGAATTCACCCCTCCACTTT. This translates into CASNMGQGNSPLHF.

The chain combines TRBV6-1 with TRBJ2-7; possible D gene TRBD1, 6 bases. Trimming removed 6 bases at V and 5 bases at J, with 23 bases between. In germline, CDR1 is MNHNS, CDR2 SASEGT. This CDR3 has 16 residues. Here the CDR3 DNA reads TGTGCCAGCAGCTCCCAGGGCAGTGCAGGGGACCACGAGCAGTACTTC. This translates into CASSSQGSAGDHEQYF.

As regards this clonotype: This may arise from a read error, as a much more abundant clone is one base away. V and J are TRBV7-9 and TRBJ1-2, with 12 bases lining up with TRBD1. The CDR3 has 14 amino acids. V lost 8 bases to trimming and J lost 8 bases; unmatched junction nucleotides: 9. Germline CDR1 SEHNR, CDR2 FQNEAQ (reference sequence). The CDR3 DNA reads TGTGCCAGCGGCCCGGGACAGGGGGCCGCGGGCTACACCTTC. Translated, it gives CASGPGQGAAGYTF.

Only a few counts were recorded for this clonotype. The chain recombines TRBV24-1 with TRBJ2-3, with D possibly matching TRBD2 (5 bases). The V gene's germline CDR1 is KGHDR and CDR2 SFDVKD. The CDR3 has 13 amino acids. With 10 bases removed from V and 0 bases from J, the gap between germline ends came to 10 bases. The CDR3 loop is CATSGESTDTQYF. CDR3 in DNA: TGTGCCACTTCCGGGGAAAGCACAGATACGCAGTATTTT.

The chain employs TRBV20-1 and TRBJ2-2, with D unresolved. This CDR3 has 13 residues. Germline V gene data show CDR1 as DFQATT and CDR2 as SNEGSKA (reference sequence). V lost 0 bases to trimming and J lost 4 bases, with 6 bases between them. The CDR3 DNA reads as TGCAGTGCTAGAGATCCCGTCACCGGGGAGCTGTTTTTT. It yields the protein CSARDPVTGELFF.

Turning to this clonotype: Its ends do not fully match the called genes, so a read error is possible. This chain connects TRBV29-1 to TRBJ2-7; D uncertain. This CDR3 contains 11 residues. Per the germline V gene, CDR1 is SQVTM and CDR2 is ANQGSEA. CDR3 sequence: CRVEYYYEQYF. The CDR3 DNA reads TGCAGAGTCGAGTACTACTACGAGCAGTATTTC.

Comment on this clonotype: A much larger clone lies one base from this, so it may be a read error. This chain links TRBV10-3 with TRBJ1-1, with D hard to call. The CDR3 sequence is 13 residues long. In germline, CDR1 is ENHRY, CDR2 SYGVKD. Trimming cost V 8 bases and J 0 bases, with 10 bases left between them. The chain's CDR3 is CAIATSVNTEAFF. CDR3 in DNA: TGTGCCATCGCCACTTCGGTGAACACTGAAGCTTTCTTT.

This chain connects TRBV6-1 to TRBJ2-2; 14 bases are shared with TRBD2. Germline V lookup: CDR1 MNHNS, CDR2 SASEGT. This CDR3 is 15 amino acids long. The CDR3 nucleotides read TGTGTTAGCAGTGTGGGACTAGCGGGGGTCGGGGAGCTGTTTTTT. Encoded protein: CVSSVGLAGVGELFF.